This is a list of T cell receptor beta chains from one sample in a study of tumor-infiltrating lymphocytes in oesophageal squamous cell carcinoma. One entry per CDR3 protein, called by TCRdb with MiXCR from the PCR reads. The repertoire consists of more than 10,000 distinct CDR3 sequences, with approximately 50% occurring once and the leading ten covering 14%. Sequencing used normal esophageal tissue next to the tumor. The receptors were sampled from a male donor with esophageal squamous cell carcinoma. CDR3s include the opening cysteine and the closing phenylalanine or tryptophan. Fields, in order: V gene, clone size, D gene, J gene, CDR3 DNA, CDR3 protein. The D gene is left open where the match is weak. Size values are once, few and many counts, or a class for expanded clones, and some rows have none.

TRBV13	-	TRBD2	TRBJ2-3	TGTGCCAGCAGCTCCGGACTAGCGGGACAAGATACGCAGTATTTT	CASSSGLAGQDTQYF
TRBV7-3	-	-	TRBJ1-5	TGTGCCAGCAGCCCCCGAAACAGGAGATATCCGCCCCAGCATTTT	CASSPRNRRYPPQHF
TRBV7-2	medium-sized	TRBD1	TRBJ1-5	TGTGCCAGCAGCCCAGGGACAGGGGGCTATGGCAATCAGCCCCAGCATTTT	CASSPGTGGYGNQPQHF
TRBV6-6	few	-	TRBJ1-5	TGTGCCAGCAGGCCTTCAGGGGAAAGCCAGCCCCAGCATTTT	CASRPSGESQPQHF
TRBV6-1	many	TRBD2	TRBJ2-7	TGTGCCAGCAGCACCAGCGGGAGTATCTACGAGCAGTACTTC	CASSTSGSIYEQYF
TRBV4-3	-	-	TRBJ1-2	TGCGCCAGCAGCCAAGATCGAACAGGTCGGCCCTATGGCTACACCTTC	CASSQDRTGRPYGYTF
TRBV6-1	medium-sized	-	TRBJ2-7	TGTGCCAGCAGTGAATCCGGCTACGAGCAGTACTTC	CASSESGYEQYF
TRBV7-2	medium-sized	-	TRBJ1-5	TGTGCCAGCAGCTTACGCCCCCAATTAACGGTTCAGCCCCAGCATTTT	CASSLRPQLTVQPQHF
TRBV6-5	-	-	TRBJ2-7	TGTGCCAGCAGTGAACAGGGCAACTACGAGCAGTACTTC	CASSEQGNYEQYF
TRBV7-8	-	-	TRBJ2-1	TGTGCCAGCAGCAGCAGGGAGGAAAGCGAGCAGTTCTTC	CASSSREESEQFF
TRBV5-1	few	TRBD1	TRBJ1-2	TGCGCCAGCAGCTCGCGTAGTATGACAGGGGGCTACACCTTC	CASSSRSMTGGYTF
TRBV6-2/TRBV6-3	-	-	TRBJ2-1	TGTGCCAGCAGTTATTCGGATTGGAATGAGCAGTTCTTC	CASSYSDWNEQFF
TRBV6-5	-	TRBD2	TRBJ2-1	TGTGCCATCGGGCGGACTAGCGGGGTAGACAATGAGCAGTTCTTC	CAIGRTSGVDNEQFF
TRBV7-2	-	TRBD1	TRBJ2-5	TGTGCCAGCAGCCCCTCTCTGACAGGGGGAGAGACCCAGTACTTC	CASSPSLTGGETQYF
TRBV7-4	once	TRBD2	TRBJ2-7	TGTGCCAGCAGCTTAAAAAGCGGGAGCGAGCAGTACTTC	CASSLKSGSEQYF
TRBV11-2	-	-	TRBJ2-1	TGTGCCAGCAGCTTAGGAAATATTGGGGTTGAGCAGTTCTTC	CASSLGNIGVEQFF
TRBV7-8	-	-	TRBJ2-7	TGTGCCAGCAGCTTTACCACTGGAGCGGATAGCTCCTACGAGCAGTACTTC	CASSFTTGADSSYEQYF
TRBV7-8	-	-	TRBJ1-2	TGTGCCAGCAGCTTAGGGCACAAGAACTATGGCTACACCTTC	CASSLGHKNYGYTF
TRBV24-1	-	TRBD1	TRBJ2-7	TGTGCCACCAGTGCCGGGACAGGGGGCTCAAATGAGCAGTACTTC	CATSAGTGGSNEQYF
TRBV5-4	-	TRBD1	TRBJ1-4	TGTGCCAGCAGCGGGGACAGGCGAGTTAATGAAAAACTGTTTTTT	CASSGDRRVNEKLFF
TRBV12-3/TRBV12-4	-	-	TRBJ2-6	TGTGCCAGCAGGCACGGGGTGGCAGGGGCCAACGTCCTGACTTTC	CASRHGVAGANVLTF
TRBV19	-	TRBD2	TRBJ2-3	TGTGCCAGTAGTCAAGCGGGAGCCCCAGATACGCAGTATTTT	CASSQAGAPDTQYF
TRBV7-8	medium-sized	-	TRBJ1-6	TGTGCCAGCAGCCCCACACAGGGAGGGAATTCACCCCTCCACTTT	CASSPTQGGNSPLHF
TRBV24-1	many	TRBD1	TRBJ2-4	TGTGCCACCAGTGATCTGGGACAGGTCGCCAAAAACATTCAGTACTTC	CATSDLGQVAKNIQYF
TRBV20-1	few	-	TRBJ2-5	TGCAGTCACCGGAGGAACCAAGAGACCCAGTACTTC	CSHRRNQETQYF
TRBV7-3	-	-	TRBJ2-5	TGTGCCAGCAGCTTAAGGGGGGGGGCCGCGGAGACCCAGTACTTC	CASSLRGGAAETQYF
TRBV7-6	few	TRBD1	TRBJ2-4	TGTGCCAGCATCTCGACAGGGGGCAATGAGCAGTACTTC	CASISTGGNEQYF
TRBV7-8	-	TRBD2	TRBJ2-1	TGTGCCAGCAGCTGGCTAGCGGGAGGGCCTCTGAATGAGCAGTTCTTC	CASSWLAGGPLNEQFF
TRBV11-2	-	TRBD2	TRBJ2-1	TGTGCCAGCAGCTTAGATCCCCCATTTGATTCGCGGGAGAGCTCCTACAATGAGCAGTTCTTC	CASSLDPPFDSRESSYNEQFF
TRBV7-9	-	-	TRBJ2-5	TGTGCCAGCAGTTCCGCACAGGGTGTTACCCAGTACTTC	CASSSAQGVTQYF
TRBV7-9	many	TRBD1	TRBJ2-5	TGTGCCAGCAGCTTCTCTACCGGGACAGAGGGGCGGGAGACCCAGTACTTC	CASSFSTGTEGRETQYF
TRBV7-8	-	TRBD2	TRBJ2-3	TGTGCCAGCAGCCCCCTAGCGGGAGGGCCGGAAGGGGCAGATACGCAGTATTTT	CASSPLAGGPEGADTQYF
TRBV20-1	many	TRBD2	TRBJ2-3	TGCAGTGGTGGAGGGGTAGCGGGGGGGAGCACAGATACGCAGTATTTT	CSGGGVAGGSTDTQYF
TRBV5-6	few	-	TRBJ2-1	TGTGCCAGCAGCTTGGCCTGGGTAACACGCGATGAGCAGTTCTTC	CASSLAWVTRDEQFF
TRBV6-6	-	-	TRBJ2-4	TGTGCCAGCAGTACCCAGGGTGAGCAGTACTTC	CASSTQGEQYF
TRBV6-1	-	TRBD1	TRBJ1-4	TGTGCCAGCAGTACAGGGACAGCCATTAATGAAAAACTGTTTTTT	CASSTGTAINEKLFF
TRBV7-8	few	TRBD2	TRBJ2-1	TGTGCCAGCAGCGTTAGCGGGAGGGCCTCAGATACGCAGTTCTTC	CASSVSGRASDTQFF
TRBV6-1	large	-	TRBJ1-1	TGTGCCAGCAAGGATAAACAGTTCACTGAAGCTTTCTTT	CASKDKQFTEAFF
TRBV5-3	-	-	TRBJ1-3	TGTGCCAGCAGCTTGGGATTCAGGCTCTCTGGAAACACCATATATTTT	CASSLGFRLSGNTIYF
TRBV28	-	TRBD2	TRBJ2-1	TGTGCCAGCAGTTGGACTAGCGGGGCCTACAATGAGCAGTTCTTC	CASSWTSGAYNEQFF
TRBV9	few	TRBD2	TRBJ2-2	TGTGCCAGCAGCGTTCGACTAGCGGGGGCTGGGACCGGGGAGCTGTTTTTT	CASSVRLAGAGTGELFF
TRBV6-1	-	-	TRBJ2-6	TGTGCCAGCAGTGTTTCGGGTGGGGCCAACGTCCTGACTTTC	CASSVSGGANVLTF
TRBV7-9	once	-	TRBJ1-3	TGTGCCAACACGGACTCTGGAAACACCATATATTTT	CANTDSGNTIYF
TRBV7-2	-	TRBD2	TRBJ2-7	TGTGCCAGCAGCTTACGGGGGGGAACCTACGAGCAGTACTTC	CASSLRGGTYEQYF
TRBV12-3/TRBV12-4	once	-	TRBJ2-1	TGTGCCAGCAGTTTAGGACTGTTCAATGAGCAGTTCTTC	CASSLGLFNEQFF